The rows below give T cell receptor beta chains drawn from one sample of a study of vaccination and CD4 T cells after COVID-19. In TCRdb, the PCR reads were re-called with MiXCR into one record per CDR3 protein. The sample lists about 13,000 distinct CDR3 sequences, around 27% occurring once. Their cognate antigens are unknown. The starting material was CD4+ T cells from blood, cultured in vitro, obtained before SARS-CoV-2 vaccination. The origin of the receptors is a human donor who received a COVID-19 vaccine. The CDR3 runs from the conserved cysteine through the conserved F or W.

j_call,v_call,cdr3_aa
TRBJ2-7,TRBV6-5,CASSYRPRQVLNEQYF
TRBJ2-3,TRBV6-1,CASGGASGSTDTQYF
TRBJ1-1,TRBV6-1,CASTEDPNTEAFF
TRBJ2-3,TRBV7-9,CVSSLAGAHQGF
TRBJ2-7,TRBV19,CASSPSVRSYEQYF
TRBJ1-5,TRBV2,CASSGQVHSNQPQHF
TRBJ1-6,TRBV6-5,CASSYSGQDGFRTSPLHF
TRBJ2-2,TRBV15,CATSRGGVDTGELFF
TRBJ2-1,TRBV24-1,CATSNRGLSYNEQFF
TRBJ2-1,TRBV30,CAWSPGLAYYMDEQFF
TRBJ1-3,TRBV20-1,CSASTPGSGNTIYF
TRBJ1-5,TRBV5-6,CASSKLMDRGINQPQHF
TRBJ2-5,TRBV20-1,CSAIPKETQYF
TRBJ1-1,TRBV2,CASSEVRDGAFF
TRBJ1-1,TRBV27,CASSLTGAKGEAFF
TRBJ2-2,TRBV24-1,CATSDTGGTGGTGELFF
TRBJ2-3,TRBV7-9,CASTTGTTQYF
TRBJ2-3,TRBV10-3,CAISGATGGVLGTDTQYF
TRBJ2-2,TRBV24-1,CATSDPGGSDGELFF
TRBJ2-3,TRBV29-1,CGVGRAQGLRTDTQYF
TRBJ2-5,TRBV28,CASTGGAGETQYF
TRBJ2-7,TRBV20-1,CSCAGEGYEQYF
TRBJ1-2,TRBV5-1,CASSLGARQVNYGYTF
TRBJ1-1,TRBV5-1,CASSFGATGVPTEAFF
TRBJ1-1,TRBV30,CAWSSPTDTPGTEAFF
TRBJ1-5,TRBV5-4,CASSLGGHSNQPQHF
TRBJ2-7,TRBV20-1,CSALTSGGAYEQYF
TRBJ2-5,TRBV14,CASSQDWRGGTQYF
TRBJ1-1,TRBV5-1,CASSLGQGVMNTEAFF
TRBJ1-2,TRBV5-4,CASSLGARGLEGYTF
TRBJ1-5,TRBV11-2,CASSFRDRGSNQPQHF
TRBJ2-3,TRBV12-3/TRBV12-4,CASSPGTSGESTDTQYF
TRBJ2-7,TRBV6-1,CASSPPRVAGAYEQYF
TRBJ2-6,TRBV7-2,CASSATGTGANVLTF
TRBJ2-7,TRBV5-6,CASSPWAYSYEQYF
TRBJ2-4,TRBV6-1,CASRLDSGFQYF
TRBJ1-6,TRBV7-8,CASSSTGLDSPLHF
TRBJ2-5,TRBV29-1,CSVGQETQYF
TRBJ1-6,TRBV29-1,CSVWTGLNNSPLHF
TRBJ2-5,TRBV24-1,CATSDPGGIRETQYF
TRBJ1-4,TRBV7-9,CASSLDPTNEKLFF
TRBJ2-3,TRBV21-1,CASSGGTGTTDTQYF
TRBJ1-5,TRBV29-1,CSVTLRGSSNQPQHF
TRBJ1-1,TRBV19,CASSIVENTEAFF
TRBJ1-6,TRBV27,CASSLSRTGGRVGNSPLHF
TRBJ1-2,TRBV27,CASRPKGGLYGYTF
TRBJ2-7,TRBV19,CASSARGQGDYEQYF
TRBJ2-1,TRBV5-4,CASSRGRTGGHNEQFF
TRBJ2-1,TRBV20-1,CSAKPTYNEQFF
TRBJ1-1,TRBV6-4,CASSVDQNTEAFF
TRBJ2-3,TRBV20-1,CSPLLAGGTDTQYF
TRBJ2-5,TRBV11-3,CASSLEGGVVAETQYF
TRBJ2-5,TRBV20-1,CSATQDRAFETQYF
TRBJ2-3,TRBV4-1,CASSQQASGRPTDTQYF
TRBJ1-2,TRBV20-1,CSARTGRYGYTF